One and the same sample provided the 5 T cell receptor beta chains below, sequenced in a study of identical twins. One entry per CDR3 protein, called by TCRdb with MiXCR from the 5' RACE reads. The sample includes fewer than 250,000 distinct CDR3 sequences, 6% to 8.5% of them seen just once. Separately, the same data were catalogued under a study of yellow fever vaccine responses in identical twins.

The specimen sequenced was CD8+ T cells sorted from blood. Source of these receptors: a woman between 18 and 30 years old in good health.

V usage is TRBV28 and J usage is TRBJ2-5; tentatively, D is TRBD2 (6 bases). This CDR3 has 16 amino acids. Germline lookup yields CDR1 MDHEN and CDR2 SYDVKM. V lost 6 bases to trimming and J lost 5 bases, with 22 bases between them. The CDR3 sequence: CASRLGRDHRWETQYF. In DNA form, the CDR3 reads TGTGCCAGCAGGCTCGGGCGGGACCACCGTTGGGAGACCCAGTACTTC. The entire variable domain, with the rest obtained from reference TRBV28 and TRBJ2-5, is as follows: DVKVTQSSRYLVKRTGEKVFLECVQDMDHENMFWYRQDPGLGLRLIYFSYDVKMKEKGDIPEGYSVSREKKERFSLILESASTNQTSMYLCASRLGRDHRWETQYFGPGTRLLVL.

This clonotype was seen ten or more times. CDR3 coding DNA: TGTGCCAGCAGTTTGGGGACAGGAACCATCTATGGCTACACCTTC. This sequence encodes CASSLGTGTIYGYTF. This chain joins TRBV12-3 or TRBV12-4 and TRBJ1-2, with 8 bases identical to TRBD1. The CDR3 has 15 residues. The V and J ends lost 3 bases and 4 bases, in that order; junction bases with no gene match: 7.

This clonotype came up a few times. The chain has TRBV7-9 and TRBJ2-5, with D unclear. CDR3 length: 10 amino acids. The germline CDR1 and CDR2 sequences are SEHNR and FQNEAQ (reference sequence). V gave up 5 bases and J gave up 4 bases, with 2 bases separating them. The CDR3 sequence: CASSRETQYF. The CDR3 bases are TGTGCCAGCAGCCGAGAGACCCAGTACTTC. The full variable domain, completed using reference TRBV7-9 and TRBJ2-5, is DTGVSQNPRHKITKRGQNVTFRCDPISEHNRLYWYRQTLGQGPEFLTYFQNEAQLEKSRLLSDRFSAERPKGSFSTLEIQRTEQGDSAMYLCASSRETQYFGPGTRLLVL.

This chain links TRBV7-8 with TRBJ2-1; 16 bases fit TRBD2. The CDR3 spans 16 residues. CDR1 and CDR2 from the germline V gene are SGHVS and FQNEAQ. V shed 5 bases and J 8 bases; nucleotides not matched to a gene: 6. CDR3: CASSPGTSGRADEQFF. The CDR3 DNA reads as TGTGCCAGCAGCCCGGGGACTAGCGGGAGGGCCGATGAGCAGTTCTTC.

This clonotype showed up many times. V gene TRBV9 combines with J gene TRBJ2-1, with D hard to call. Trimming removed 0 bases from V and 10 bases from J, with 11 bases in between. Germline V gives CDR1 SGDLS, CDR2 YYNGEE. The CDR3 sequence is 13 residues long. Here the CDR3 reads CASSVGAGTEQFF. For the CDR3, the DNA is TGTGCCAGCAGCGTAGGGGCAGGTACCGAGCAGTTCTTC.